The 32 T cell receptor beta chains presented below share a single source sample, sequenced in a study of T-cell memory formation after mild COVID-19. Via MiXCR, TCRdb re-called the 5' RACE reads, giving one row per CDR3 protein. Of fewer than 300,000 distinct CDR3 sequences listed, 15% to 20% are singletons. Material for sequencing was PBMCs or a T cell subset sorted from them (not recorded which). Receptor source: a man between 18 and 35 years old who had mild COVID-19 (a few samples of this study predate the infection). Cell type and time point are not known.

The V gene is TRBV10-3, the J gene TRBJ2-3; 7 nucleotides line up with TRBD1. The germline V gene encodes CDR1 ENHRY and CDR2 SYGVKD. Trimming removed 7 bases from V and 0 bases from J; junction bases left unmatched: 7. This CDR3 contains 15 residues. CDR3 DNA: TGTGCCATCACGGACGGGACAGAGAGCACAGATACGCAGTATTTT. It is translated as CAITDGTESTDTQYF.

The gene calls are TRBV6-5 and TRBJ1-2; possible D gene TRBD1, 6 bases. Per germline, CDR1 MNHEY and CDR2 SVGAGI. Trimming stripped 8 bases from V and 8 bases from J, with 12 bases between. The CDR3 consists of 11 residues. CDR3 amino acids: CASRTRGGYTF. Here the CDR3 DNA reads TGTGCCAGCCGAACAAGGGGGGGCTACACCTTC.

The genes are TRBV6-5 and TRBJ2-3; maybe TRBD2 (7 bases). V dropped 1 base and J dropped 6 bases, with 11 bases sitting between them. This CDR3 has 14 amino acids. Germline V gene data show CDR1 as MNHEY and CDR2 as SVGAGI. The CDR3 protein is CASSYWGGQDTQYF. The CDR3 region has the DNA TGTGCCAGCAGTTACTGGGGGGGCCAGGATACGCAGTATTTT.

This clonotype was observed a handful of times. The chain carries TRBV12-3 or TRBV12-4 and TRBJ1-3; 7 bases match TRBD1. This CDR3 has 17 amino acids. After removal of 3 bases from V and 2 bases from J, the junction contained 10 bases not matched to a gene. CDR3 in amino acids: CASSFVGGFVAGNTIYF. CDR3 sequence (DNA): TGTGCCAGCAGTTTTGTAGGGGGCTTCGTAGCTGGAAACACCATATATTTT.

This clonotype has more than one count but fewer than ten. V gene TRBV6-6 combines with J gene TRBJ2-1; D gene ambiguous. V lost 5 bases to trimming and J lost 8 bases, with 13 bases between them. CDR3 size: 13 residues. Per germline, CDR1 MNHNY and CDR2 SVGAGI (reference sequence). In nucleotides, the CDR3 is TGTGCCAGCAGTCTCCAGTGGAAGGATGAGCAGTTCTTC. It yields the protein CASSLQWKDEQFF.

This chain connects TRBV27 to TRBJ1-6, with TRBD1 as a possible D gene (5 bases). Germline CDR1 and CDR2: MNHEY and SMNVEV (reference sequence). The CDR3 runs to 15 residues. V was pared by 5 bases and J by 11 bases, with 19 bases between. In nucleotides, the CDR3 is TGTGCCAGCAGTCTCCGGCCCCTCAGGGTAACACCCCTCCACTTT. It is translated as CASSLRPLRVTPLHF.

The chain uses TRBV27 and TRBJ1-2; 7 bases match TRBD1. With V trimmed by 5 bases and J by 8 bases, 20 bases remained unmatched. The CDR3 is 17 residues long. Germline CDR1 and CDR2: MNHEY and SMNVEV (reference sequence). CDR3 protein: CASSTFPSAGGLWGYTF. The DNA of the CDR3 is TGTGCCAGCAGTACCTTCCCTTCGGCAGGGGGATTGTGGGGCTACACCTTC.

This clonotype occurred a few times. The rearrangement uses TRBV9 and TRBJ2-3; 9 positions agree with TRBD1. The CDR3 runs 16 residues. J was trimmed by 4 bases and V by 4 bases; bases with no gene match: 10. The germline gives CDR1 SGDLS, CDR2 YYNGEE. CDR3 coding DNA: TGTGCCAGCAGCTTACGGGACAGGGTGTTGGCAGATACGCAGTATTTT. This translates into CASSLRDRVLADTQYF. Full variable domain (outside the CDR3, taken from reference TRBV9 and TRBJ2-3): DSGVTQTPKHLITATGQRVTLRCSPRSGDLSVYWYQQSLDQGLQFLIQYYNGEERAKGNILERFSAQQFPDLHSELNLSSLELGDSALYFCASSLRDRVLADTQYFGPGTRLTVL.

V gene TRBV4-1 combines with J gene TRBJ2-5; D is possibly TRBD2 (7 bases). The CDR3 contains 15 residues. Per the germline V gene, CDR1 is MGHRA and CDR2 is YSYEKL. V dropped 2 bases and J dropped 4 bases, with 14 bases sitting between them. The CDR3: CASSQYRGAGETQYF. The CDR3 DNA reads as TGCGCCAGCAGCCAATATCGGGGGGCTGGAGAGACCCAGTACTTC.

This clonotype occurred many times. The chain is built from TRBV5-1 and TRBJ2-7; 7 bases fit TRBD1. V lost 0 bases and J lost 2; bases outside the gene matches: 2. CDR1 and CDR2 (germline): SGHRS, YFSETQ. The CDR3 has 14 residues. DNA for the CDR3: TGCGCCAGCAGCTTGGGGACAGGCGCCTACGAGCAGTACTTC. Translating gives CASSLGTGAYEQYF.

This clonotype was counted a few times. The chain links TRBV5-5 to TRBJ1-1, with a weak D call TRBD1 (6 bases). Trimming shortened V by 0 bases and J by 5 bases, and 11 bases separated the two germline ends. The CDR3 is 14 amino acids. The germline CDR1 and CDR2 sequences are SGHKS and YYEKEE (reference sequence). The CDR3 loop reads CASSLERGLTEAFF. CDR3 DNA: TGTGCCAGCAGCTTGGAGAGGGGGTTGACTGAAGCTTTCTTT. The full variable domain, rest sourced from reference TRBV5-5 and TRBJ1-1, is DAGVTQSPTHLIKTRGQQVTLRCSPISGHKSVSWYQQVLGQGPQFIFQYYEKEERGRGNFPDRFSARQFPNYSSELNVNALLLGDSALYLCASSLERGLTEAFFGQGTRLTVV.

CDR3 in DNA: TGCGCCAGCAGCTTATCCGGGCCGCAAGAGACCCAGTACTTC. Protein sequence: CASSLSGPQETQYF. The chain is built from TRBV5-1 and TRBJ2-5; D not resolved. V shed 2 bases and J shed 2 bases, with 10 bases lying between them. The length of the CDR3 is 14 residues. CDR1 and CDR2 from the germline V gene are SGHRS and YFSETQ.

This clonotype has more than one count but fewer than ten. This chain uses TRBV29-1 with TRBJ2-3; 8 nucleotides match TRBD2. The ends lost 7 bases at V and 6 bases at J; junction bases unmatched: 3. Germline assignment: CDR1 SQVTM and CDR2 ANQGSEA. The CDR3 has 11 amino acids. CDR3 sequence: CSDKRGDTQYF. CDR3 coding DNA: TGCAGCGACAAGCGGGGGGATACGCAGTATTTT.

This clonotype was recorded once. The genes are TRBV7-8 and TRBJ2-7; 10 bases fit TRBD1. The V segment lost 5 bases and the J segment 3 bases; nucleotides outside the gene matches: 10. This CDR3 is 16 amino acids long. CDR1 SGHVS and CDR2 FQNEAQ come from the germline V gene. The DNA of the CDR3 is TGTGCCAGCAGCCTTCAACGGGGACAGGGGCTCTACGAGCAGTACTTC. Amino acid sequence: CASSLQRGQGLYEQYF.

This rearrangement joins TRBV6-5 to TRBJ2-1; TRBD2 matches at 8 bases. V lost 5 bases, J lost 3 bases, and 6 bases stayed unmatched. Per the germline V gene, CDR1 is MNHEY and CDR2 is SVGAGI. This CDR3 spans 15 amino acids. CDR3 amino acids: CASSRGGSFYNEQFF. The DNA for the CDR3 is TGTGCCAGCAGTCGGGGGGGCTCCTTCTACAATGAGCAGTTCTTC.

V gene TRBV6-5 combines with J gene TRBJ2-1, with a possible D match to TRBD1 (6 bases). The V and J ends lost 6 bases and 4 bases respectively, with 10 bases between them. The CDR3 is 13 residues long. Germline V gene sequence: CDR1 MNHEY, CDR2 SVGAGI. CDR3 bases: TGTGCCAGCAGGCACGGACAGTACAATGAGCAGTTCTTC. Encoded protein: CASRHGQYNEQFF.

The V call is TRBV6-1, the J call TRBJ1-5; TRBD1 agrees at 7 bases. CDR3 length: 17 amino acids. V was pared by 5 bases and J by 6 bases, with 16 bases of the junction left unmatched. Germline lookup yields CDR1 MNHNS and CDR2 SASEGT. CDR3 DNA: TGTGCCAGCAGTCCCCCCAGGCCAGGGGGACTGGTTCAGCCCCAGCATTTT. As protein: CASSPPRPGGLVQPQHF.

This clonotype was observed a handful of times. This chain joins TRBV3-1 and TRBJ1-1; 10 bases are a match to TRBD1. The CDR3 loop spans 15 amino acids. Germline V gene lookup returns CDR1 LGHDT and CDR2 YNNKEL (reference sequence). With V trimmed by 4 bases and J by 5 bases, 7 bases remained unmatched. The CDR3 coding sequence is TGTGCCAGCAGCCCCGGGACAGGGGTAGGTACTGAAGCTTTCTTT. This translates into CASSPGTGVGTEAFF.

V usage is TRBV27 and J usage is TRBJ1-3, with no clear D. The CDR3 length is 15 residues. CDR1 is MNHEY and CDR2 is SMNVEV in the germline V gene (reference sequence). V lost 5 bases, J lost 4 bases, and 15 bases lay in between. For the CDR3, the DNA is TGTGCCAGCAGTCCCTTCTCCGGGAGCGGAAACACCATATATTTT. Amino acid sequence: CASSPFSGSGNTIYF.

The CDR3 DNA reads as TGTGCCAGCAGCCAAGAGACAGGGAATATAGGGTATGGCTACACCTTC. It is translated as CASSQETGNIGYGYTF. The chain uses TRBV4-2 and TRBJ1-2; 7 bases are shared with TRBD1. This CDR3 contains 16 residues. V gave up 0 bases and J gave up 5 bases; unmatched junction bases: 9. CDR1 LGHNA and CDR2 YNFKEQ come from the germline V gene.

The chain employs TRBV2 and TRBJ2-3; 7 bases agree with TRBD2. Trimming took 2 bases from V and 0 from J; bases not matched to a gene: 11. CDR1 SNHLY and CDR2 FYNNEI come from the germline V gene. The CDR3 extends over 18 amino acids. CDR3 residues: CASSEYGGGPLSTDTQYF. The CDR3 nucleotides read TGTGCCAGCAGTGAATATGGCGGGGGTCCCCTAAGCACAGATACGCAGTATTTT.

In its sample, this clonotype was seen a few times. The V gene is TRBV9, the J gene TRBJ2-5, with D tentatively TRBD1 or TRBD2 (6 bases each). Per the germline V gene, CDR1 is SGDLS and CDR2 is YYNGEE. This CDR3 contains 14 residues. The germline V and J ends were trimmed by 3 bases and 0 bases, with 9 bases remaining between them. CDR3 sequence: CASSEGGYQETQYF. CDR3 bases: TGTGCCAGCAGCGAAGGGGGGTACCAAGAGACCCAGTACTTC.

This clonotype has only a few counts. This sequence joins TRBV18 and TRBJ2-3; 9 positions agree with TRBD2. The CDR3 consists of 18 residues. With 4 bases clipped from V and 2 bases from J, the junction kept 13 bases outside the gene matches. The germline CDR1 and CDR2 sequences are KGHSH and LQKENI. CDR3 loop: CASSLYPLAGLYTDTQYF. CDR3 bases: TGTGCCAGCTCACTCTATCCACTAGCGGGTCTATACACAGATACGCAGTATTTT.

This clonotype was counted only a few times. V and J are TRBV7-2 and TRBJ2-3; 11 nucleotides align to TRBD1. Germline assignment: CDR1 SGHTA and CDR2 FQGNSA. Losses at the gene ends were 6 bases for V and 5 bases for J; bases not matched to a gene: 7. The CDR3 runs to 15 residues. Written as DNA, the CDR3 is TGTGCCAGCAGACGAACCGGGACAGGGGGAGATACGCAGTATTTT. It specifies CASRRTGTGGDTQYF.

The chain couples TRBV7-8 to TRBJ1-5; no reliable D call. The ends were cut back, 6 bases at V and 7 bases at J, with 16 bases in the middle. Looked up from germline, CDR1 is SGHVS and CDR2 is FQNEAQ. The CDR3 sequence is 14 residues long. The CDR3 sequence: CASSPRFSGQPQHF. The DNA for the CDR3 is TGTGCCAGCAGTCCACGCTTCTCGGGACAGCCCCAGCATTTT.

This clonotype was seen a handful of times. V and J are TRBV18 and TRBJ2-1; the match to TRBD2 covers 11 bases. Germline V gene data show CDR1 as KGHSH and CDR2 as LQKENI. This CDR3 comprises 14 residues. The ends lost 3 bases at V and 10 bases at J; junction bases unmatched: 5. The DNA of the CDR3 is TGTGCCAGCTCACCGCTAGCGGGGGGTGAGGAGCAGTTCTTC. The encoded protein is CASSPLAGGEEQFF.

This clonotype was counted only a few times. The CDR3 DNA reads as TGTGCCAGCAGTGTGGGCGGCCTCCGGGGGGCCCAGTACTTC. It specifies CASSVGGLRGAQYF. The V gene is TRBV28, the J gene TRBJ2-5, with 7 nucleotides matching TRBD2. This CDR3 is 14 amino acids long. CDR1 is MDHEN and CDR2 is SYDVKM in the germline V gene. The V gene end was trimmed by 5 bases and the J gene end by 9 bases; junction bases not matched to a gene: 12.

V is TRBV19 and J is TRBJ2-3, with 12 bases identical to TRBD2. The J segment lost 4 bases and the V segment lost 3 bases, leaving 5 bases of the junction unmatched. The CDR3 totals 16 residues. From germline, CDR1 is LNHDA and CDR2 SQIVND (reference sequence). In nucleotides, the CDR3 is TGTGCCAGTAGTATCCTTGCTAGCGGGGGGGCAGATACGCAGTATTTT. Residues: CASSILASGGADTQYF.

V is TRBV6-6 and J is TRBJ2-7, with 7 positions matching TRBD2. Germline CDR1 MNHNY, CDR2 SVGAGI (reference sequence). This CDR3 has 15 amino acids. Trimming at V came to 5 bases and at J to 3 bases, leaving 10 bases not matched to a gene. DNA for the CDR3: TGTGCCAGCAGTCACGGGAGGTCTCCTCGCTACGAGCAGTACGTC. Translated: CASSHGRSPRYEQYV.

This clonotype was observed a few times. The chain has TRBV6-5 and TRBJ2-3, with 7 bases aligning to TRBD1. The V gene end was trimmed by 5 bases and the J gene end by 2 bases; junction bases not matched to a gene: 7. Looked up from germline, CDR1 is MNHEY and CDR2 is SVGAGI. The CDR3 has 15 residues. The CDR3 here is CASSPQTGFTDTQYF. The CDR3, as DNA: TGTGCCAGCAGTCCCCAGACAGGGTTCACAGATACGCAGTATTTT.

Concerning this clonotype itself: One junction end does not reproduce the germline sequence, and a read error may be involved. For the CDR3, the DNA is TGTGCTAGCAGCTCTGCGGGGGGTGATACGCAGTATTTT. It translates to CASSSAGGDTQYF. The gene calls are TRBV7-7 and TRBJ2-3; the match to TRBD2 covers 8 bases. Germline V gives CDR1 SSHAT, CDR2 FNYEAQ (reference sequence). The CDR3 runs 13 residues.

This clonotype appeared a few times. The CDR3 here is CASSHRRGYEQYV. The CDR3 DNA follows: TGTGCCAGCTCCCACCGGAGGGGCTACGAGCAGTACGTC. This rearrangement joins TRBV18 to TRBJ2-7; TRBD2 is a possible D gene (6 bases). The CDR3 is 13 residues long. Trimming removed 6 bases at V and 3 bases at J, with 12 bases between. Germline CDR1 KGHSH, CDR2 LQKENI.